These T cell receptor beta chains were read from a single sample in a study of breast tumors, draining lymph nodes, adjacent tissues. MiXCR, applied by TCRdb to the multiplex PCR reads, yields one record per CDR3 protein. The table records some 97,000 distinct CDR3 sequences, 21% of them present only once. Sequenced: axillary lymph node tissue. The receptor set was obtained from a female donor with breast cancer. Some clones in this sample may be carry-over from other donors' samples. Both conserved end residues are part of each CDR3. The D gene is left open where the match is weak. Where a row states a size, it is once, few, many or the class of an expanded clone; other rows omit it.

cdr3_length	v_call	j_call	d_call	clone_size	cdr3_aa	cdr3_nt
15	TRBV20-1	TRBJ2-7	-	many	CSARDFRRGKGEQYF	TGCAGTGCTAGAGATTTTCGGAGGGGAAAGGGCGAGCAGTACTTC
13	TRBV24-1	TRBJ2-4	TRBD2	-	CATSDSGGNIQYF	TGTGCCACCAGTGATTCGGGAGGAAACATTCAGTACTTC
16	TRBV6-1	TRBJ2-1	TRBD2	-	CASRGTSGSSYNEQFF	TGTGCCAGCAGGGGGACTAGCGGGAGCTCCTACAATGAGCAGTTCTTC
15	TRBV9	TRBJ2-1	-	many	CASSVRVLDFNEQFF	TGTGCCAGCAGCGTAAGGGTATTGGACTTCAATGAGCAGTTCTTC
14	TRBV3-1	TRBJ2-6	-	many	CASRRGSGANVLTF	TGTGCCAGCCGCCGGGGGTCTGGGGCCAACGTCCTGACTTTC
12	TRBV3-1	TRBJ2-3	-	-	CASSPYEDTQYF	TGTGCCAGCAGCCCGTACGAAGATACGCAGTATTTT
17	TRBV11-2	TRBJ2-1	-	many	CASSLGAGRISYNEQFF	TGTGCCAGCAGCTTAGGTGCCGGGAGAATCTCCTACAATGAGCAGTTCTTC
13	TRBV3-1	TRBJ2-1	-	-	CASSQVAAGEQFF	TGTGCCAGCAGCCAAGTTGCGGCGGGAGAGCAGTTCTTC
15	TRBV7-6	TRBJ2-1	TRBD2	-	CASSTGLAFYNEQFF	TGTGCCAGCAGCACGGGACTAGCGTTCTACAATGAGCAGTTCTTC
13	TRBV4-1	TRBJ1-2	-	many	CASSQDFDYGYTF	TGCGCCAGCAGCCAAGATTTCGACTATGGCTACACCTTC
14	TRBV30	TRBJ1-4	TRBD1	few	CAWSQGATNEKLFF	TGTGCCTGGTCCCAGGGGGCGACTAATGAAAAACTGTTTTTT
14	TRBV20-1	TRBJ1-6	-	-	CSARDKTNNSPLHF	TGCAGTGCTAGAGATAAGACGAATAATTCACCCCTCCACTTT
11	TRBV10-3	TRBJ2-3	-	-	CAIKGTDTQYF	TGTGCCATCAAGGGTACAGATACGCAGTATTTT
13	TRBV2	TRBJ1-2	-	many	CASSEPAHYGYTF	TGTGCCAGCAGTGAACCTGCACACTATGGCTACACCTTC
15	TRBV6-1	TRBJ1-6	-	many	CASSEALGGRSPLHF	TGTGCCAGCAGTGAAGCGCTGGGGGGCCGTTCACCCCTCCACTTT
16	TRBV4-1	TRBJ1-3	-	many	CASSQDPGHSGNTIYF	TGCGCCAGCAGCCAAGACCCGGGACATTCTGGAAACACCATATATTTT
13	TRBV30	TRBJ2-2	-	few	CAWSSSPPGELFF	TGTGCCTGGAGTAGCAGCCCCCCCGGGGAGCTGTTTTTT
17	TRBV5-6	TRBJ2-1	-	few	CASSSPYTDSSYNEQFF	TGTGCCAGCAGCTCGCCCTACACAGACAGCTCCTACAATGAGCAGTTCTTC
14	TRBV6-1	TRBJ2-5	-	few	CASSLARVQETQYF	TGTGCCAGCAGCCTAGCCCGGGTACAAGAGACCCAGTACTTC
12	TRBV19	TRBJ1-5	-	many	CASSFGDQPQHF	TGTGCCAGTAGTTTTGGGGATCAGCCCCAGCATTTT
17	TRBV4-1	TRBJ2-5	TRBD2	-	CASSRPTGLAGVETQYF	TGCGCCAGCAGCCGGCCTACGGGACTAGCGGGAGTAGAGACCCAGTACTTC
14	TRBV20-1	TRBJ2-2	-	many	CSARSPIDTGELFF	TGCAGTGCTAGGTCACCGATCGACACCGGGGAGCTGTTTTTT
14	TRBV5-1	TRBJ2-7	TRBD2	many	CASSLAGGINEQYF	TGCGCCAGCAGCTTGGCGGGGGGTATCAACGAGCAGTACTTC
14	TRBV11-2	TRBJ2-5	-	-	CASSPQTSMETQYF	TGTGCCAGCAGCCCTCAGACTAGTATGGAGACCCAGTACTTC